The 31 T cell receptor beta chains in this list originate from one sample, sequenced in a study of blood T cell repertoires in COVID-19 (dated by TCRdb to 2018 to 2021). Library preparation was by the immunoSEQ multiplex PCR assay. TCRdb re-hosts the immuneACCESS table, in-frame sequences only. Its copies lack some clones; in the studies checked, an unresolved V gene accounts for under half of them, and the cause for the rest is not known. For this sample the table gives 250,000 to 300,000 clones, of which 89% were detected only once. Clones ranked in the top ten supply under 2.5% of the sample. Specimen: PBMCs or T cells enriched from blood (not recorded which). Source of these receptors: a woman aged 55-75 years who had recovered from COVID-19.

The chain links TRBV18 to TRBJ2-1; 11 nucleotides align to TRBD2. Germline values: CDR1 KGHSH, CDR2 LQKENI. With 3 bases clipped from V and 0 bases from J, the junction kept 7 bases outside the gene matches. The CDR3 has 18 residues. CDR3 in DNA: TGTGCCAGCTCACCGCGGGCTAGCGGGGGGCTCTCCTACAATGAGCAGTTCTTC. It specifies CASSPRASGGLSYNEQFF.

The CDR3 DNA is TGCGCCAGCAGTGACCGCAGCGGGAGGGCCACAGATACGCAGTATTTT. Translation gives CASSDRSGRATDTQYF. The V and J genes are TRBV10-1 and TRBJ2-3; 10 bases match TRBD2. The CDR3 contains 16 residues. With V trimmed by 3 bases and J by 2 bases, 5 bases remained unmatched. Germline V CDR1 and CDR2: WNHNN, SYGVQD (reference sequence).

The rearrangement uses TRBV28 and TRBJ1-1; D is perhaps TRBD1 (6 bases). V dropped 7 bases and J dropped 11 bases, with 26 bases sitting between them. Germline assignment: CDR1 MDHEN and CDR2 SYDVKM. This CDR3 is 15 amino acids long. The CDR3 DNA reads TGTGCCAGCACCCTAGGGGGAAAAGTTCGTGGCAACGCTTTCTTT. Protein: CASTLGGKVRGNAFF.

The chain joins TRBV7-2 to TRBJ1-5; D might be TRBD1 (5 bases). The CDR3 contains 15 residues. Per the germline V gene, CDR1 is SGHTA and CDR2 is FQGNSA. Trimming shortened V by 3 bases and J by 4 bases, and 13 bases separated the two germline ends. The CDR3 spells CASSLGRAHNQPQHF. DNA for the CDR3: TGTGCCAGCAGCTTGGGCAGGGCTCATAATCAGCCCCAGCATTTT.

CDR3 DNA: TGTGCCAGCAGCCCACCTAGCGGGGTTCTGGGGGAGCTGTTTTTT. It specifies CASSPPSGVLGELFF. The V and J genes are TRBV11-2 and TRBJ2-2, with 9 bases aligning to TRBD2. The CDR3 contains 15 residues. The J segment lost 8 bases and the V segment lost 5 bases, leaving 9 bases of the junction unmatched. Per germline, CDR1 SGHAT and CDR2 FQNNGV.

The rearrangement links TRBV15 to TRBJ1-4, with D possibly TRBD1 on 6 matching bases. Trimming took 3 bases from V and 7 from J, leaving 12 bases between them. This CDR3 spans 14 amino acids. Germline CDR1 reads LNHNV; CDR2 reads YYDKDF (reference sequence). CDR3 protein: CATSRDRYSEKLFF. The CDR3 nucleotides are TGTGCCACCAGCAGGGACAGATACTCTGAAAAACTGTTTTTT.

This chain joins TRBV7-3 and TRBJ2-2, with 11 bases that match TRBD1. Germline V lookup: CDR1 SGHTA, CDR2 FQGTGA. Germline trimming cut 4 bases from V and 7 bases from J; bases unmatched to any gene: 11. CDR3 length: 17 amino acids. CDR3 sequence: CASSSRGQGVYGGELFF. DNA of the CDR3: TGTGCCAGCAGCTCCCGGGGACAGGGGGTATATGGCGGGGAGCTGTTTTTT.

The chain links TRBV6-5 to TRBJ1-4; 8 bases match TRBD1. V dropped 6 bases and J dropped 7; count of bases not matched to a gene: 4. The CDR3 contains 13 residues. In germline, CDR1 is MNHEY, CDR2 SVGAGI. The CDR3 here is CASRQGVGEKLFF. The CDR3, as DNA: TGTGCCAGCAGACAGGGGGTTGGTGAAAAACTGTTTTTT.

The chain couples TRBV5-6 to TRBJ1-4, with TRBD1 matching 8 bases. Germline V gene data show CDR1 as SGHDT and CDR2 as YYEEEE. The CDR3 totals 15 residues. V lost 6 bases to trimming and J lost 8 bases; unmatched junction nucleotides: 12. The CDR3 protein is CASTSTGQEGEKLFF. CDR3 nucleotides: TGTGCCAGCACCTCCACGGGACAGGAAGGCGAAAAACTGTTTTTT.

This sequence joins TRBV3-1 (or the pseudogene TRBV3-2) and TRBJ1-2, with D maybe TRBD1 (6 bases). Germline CDR1 is LGHDT and CDR2 is YNNKEL (reference sequence). V was cut by 4 bases and J by 8 bases, with 17 bases left in between. This CDR3 contains 14 residues. The CDR3 reads CASSPIRAGVGYTF. The CDR3, as DNA: TGTGCCAGCAGCCCTATTCGCGCAGGGGTAGGCTACACCTTC.

The V and J genes are TRBV3-1 (or the pseudogene TRBV3-2) and TRBJ1-1; tentatively, D is TRBD1 (5 bases). V lost 0 bases to trimming and J lost 10 bases, with 12 bases between them. The CDR3 totals 13 residues. The germline V gene encodes CDR1 LGHDT and CDR2 YNNKEL (reference sequence). The CDR3 here is CASSQDYRGGAFF. CDR3 DNA: TGTGCCAGCAGCCAAGATTATCGGGGGGGAGCTTTCTTT.

This clone was recorded only once. The chain is built from TRBV7-3 and TRBJ2-3, with 8 bases identical to TRBD2. The germline V gene has CDR1 SGHTA and CDR2 FQGTGA. Trimming cost V 5 bases and J 11 bases; bases outside gene matches: 12. CDR3 length: 14 residues. The CDR3 protein is CASSPTEGLGKQYF. Here the CDR3 DNA reads TGTGCCAGCAGCCCCACGGAGGGACTAGGAAAGCAGTATTTT. Using reference TRBV7-3 and TRBJ2-3 for the parts outside the CDR3, the full variable domain is GAGVSQTPSNKVTEKGKYVELRCDPISGHTALYWYRQSLGQGPEFLIYFQGTGAADDSGLPNDRFFAVRPEGSVSTLKIQRTERGDSAVYLCASSPTEGLGKQYFGPGTRLTVL.

This chain joins TRBV4-1 and TRBJ1-1, with 9 bases identical to TRBD1. Germline CDR1 reads MGHRA; CDR2 reads YSYEKL. This CDR3 has 14 amino acids. V was clipped by 7 bases and J by 3 bases; unmatched bases: 6. The CDR3: CASNRQGGDTEAFF. CDR3 DNA sequence: TGCGCCAGCAATAGACAGGGGGGGGACACTGAAGCTTTCTTT.

The rearrangement uses TRBV24-1 and TRBJ2-1, with 9 bases aligning to TRBD1. Germline CDR1 KGHDR, CDR2 SFDVKD. The CDR3 length is 16 residues. V lost 5 bases and J lost 7; bases outside the gene matches: 11. As DNA, the CDR3 is TGTGCCACCAGTGGGACGGGACGGGACAGGGAGAATGAGCAGTTCTTC. Protein: CATSGTGRDRENEQFF.

J is TRBJ2-2 and V is TRBV9; weak D call: TRBD2 (5 bases). This CDR3 spans 16 amino acids. Germline V gene data show CDR1 as SGDLS and CDR2 as YYNGEE. V was clipped by 0 bases and J by 4 bases, with 13 bases between them. Written as DNA, the CDR3 is TGTGCCAGCAGCGTAGCGCGGGTGGCTGGCACCGGGGAGCTGTTTTTT. Translation gives CASSVARVAGTGELFF.

This chain connects TRBV30 to TRBJ1-1; no definite D call. The CDR3 consists of 13 residues. Trimming removed 0 bases from V and 1 base from J, with 6 bases in between. In germline, CDR1 is GTSNPN, CDR2 SVGIG (reference sequence). Here the CDR3 DNA reads TGTGCCTGGAGTGTTCTGTCGAACACTGAAGCTTTCTTT. Protein: CAWSVLSNTEAFF.

The chain employs TRBV9 and TRBJ2-1, with TRBD2 identical over 10 bases. The junction had 7 bases not matched to a gene; V was cut back by 3 bases and J by 7 bases. Germline V gene sequence: CDR1 SGDLS, CDR2 YYNGEE. CDR3 size: 15 residues. The CDR3 DNA sequence: TGTGCCAGCAGCGCGCTAGCGGGAGTTGGGAATGAGCAGTTCTTC. Protein sequence: CASSALAGVGNEQFF.

This chain connects TRBV6-1 to TRBJ2-1, with 7 bases matching TRBD2. Germline V CDR1 and CDR2: MNHNS, SASEGT. This CDR3 region has 13 residues. With V trimmed by 3 bases and J by 7 bases, 3 bases remained unmatched. CDR3 DNA: TGTGCCAGCAGTGACCAACTAGCGAATGAGCAGTTCTTC. It codes for CASSDQLANEQFF.

This clone was seen only once. V gene TRBV10-1 combines with J gene TRBJ2-1, with D perhaps TRBD2 (6 bases). Per germline, CDR1 WNHNN and CDR2 SYGVQD (reference sequence). The CDR3 spans 14 residues. The germline V and J ends were trimmed by 6 bases and 8 bases, with 17 bases remaining between them. CDR3 protein: CASSTMRGGDEQFF. The CDR3 nucleotides are TGCGCCAGCAGCACCATGCGGGGTGGCGATGAGCAGTTCTTC.

This clone has only one observation. CDR3 DNA sequence: TGTGCCAGTAGACCAGGGGGGCTAGCTGAAGCTTTCTTT. As protein: CASRPGGLAEAFF. The chain uses TRBV19 and TRBJ1-1, with 7 bases matching TRBD1. The CDR3 is 13 residues long. Germline V CDR1 and CDR2: LNHDA, SQIVND (reference sequence). J gave up 6 bases and V 6 bases, and 7 bases lay outside the gene matches.

The chain recombines TRBV24-1 with TRBJ2-2; TRBD2 matches at 11 bases. CDR1 is KGHDR and CDR2 is SFDVKD in the germline V gene. The CDR3 length is 16 residues. The trim removed 7 bases at V and 0 bases at J, leaving 3 bases unmatched. The CDR3 DNA reads as TGTGCCACCAGGGGGACTAGCGGAGCGAACACCGGGGAGCTGTTTTTT. Translation gives CATRGTSGANTGELFF.

The J gene is TRBJ2-7, the V gene TRBV5-4; TRBD2 aligns across 13 bases. CDR1 is SGHNT, CDR2 YYREEE, per germline (reference sequence). Trimming cost V 4 bases and J 4 bases; bases outside gene matches: 5. CDR3 length: 15 amino acids. This chain's CDR3 is CASSQLLAGGYEQYF. DNA for the CDR3: TGTGCCAGCAGCCAACTACTAGCGGGAGGGTACGAGCAGTACTTC.

The V call is TRBV19, the J call TRBJ1-1; 10 nucleotides align to TRBD1. The CDR3 is made up of 16 amino acids. Germline V lookup: CDR1 LNHDA, CDR2 SQIVND (reference sequence). The V gene end was trimmed by 4 bases and the J gene end by 3 bases; junction bases not matched to a gene: 8. The CDR3 is CASSRQGAPRYTEAFF. For the CDR3, the DNA is TGTGCCAGTAGTAGACAGGGGGCGCCTCGGTACACTGAAGCTTTCTTT.

The chain links TRBV6-4 to TRBJ2-1; D possibly corresponds to TRBD1 (5 bases). Trimming cost V 0 bases and J 2 bases, with 11 bases left between them. CDR3 size: 16 residues. Germline V gives CDR1 MRHNA, CDR2 SNTAGT. The CDR3 here is CASSDSPQGTYNEQFF. CDR3 bases: TGTGCCAGCAGTGACTCTCCTCAGGGAACCTACAATGAGCAGTTCTTC.

V gene TRBV5-8 combines with J gene TRBJ2-2, with D unclear. Germline lookup yields CDR1 SGHTS and CDR2 YDEGEE. The CDR3 is made up of 12 amino acids. Trimming shortened V by 4 bases and J by 5 bases, and 6 bases separated the two germline ends. In DNA, the CDR3 is TGTGCCAGCAGCCGGCGGACCGGGGAGCTGTTTTTT. Translating it yields CASSRRTGELFF.

The chain carries TRBV11-2 and TRBJ2-1; D uncertain. Per germline, CDR1 SGHAT and CDR2 FQNNGV. This CDR3 comprises 14 residues. V lost 4 bases and J lost 7, with 14 bases in between. The CDR3 DNA reads as TGTGCCAGCAGCTCCACCCTCCGTGCGAATGAGCAGTTCTTC. Protein: CASSSTLRANEQFF.

The chain uses TRBV11-3 and TRBJ2-7, with 10 bases fitting TRBD2. The CDR3 runs 16 residues. Germline V gene data show CDR1 as SGHNT and CDR2 as YENEEA. Trimming at V came to 5 bases and at J to 3 bases, leaving 10 bases not matched to a gene. CDR3: CASSLNPGTSVYEQYF. Here the CDR3 DNA reads TGTGCCAGCAGCCTCAACCCCGGGACTAGCGTCTACGAGCAGTACTTC.

This rearrangement joins TRBV2 to TRBJ1-1; TRBD1 matches at 9 bases. Trimming took 3 bases from V and 4 from J; bases not matched to a gene: 3. The CDR3 length is 14 residues. Germline V CDR1 and CDR2: SNHLY, FYNNEI. This CDR3 reads CASSDGTGFTEAFF. CDR3 DNA sequence: TGTGCCAGCAGTGACGGGACAGGGTTCACTGAAGCTTTCTTT.

This clone was observed a single time. J is TRBJ1-4 and V is TRBV29-1; a weak D match, TRBD1 (5 bases). This CDR3 has 12 residues. Germline V gene data show CDR1 as SQVTM and CDR2 as ANQGSEA. Trimming cost V 4 bases and J 8 bases, with 11 bases left between them. CDR3 sequence: CSVVSGEEKLFF. The CDR3 DNA reads TGCAGCGTTGTTTCGGGGGAAGAAAAACTGTTTTTT. The whole variable domain, remainder taken from reference TRBV29-1 and TRBJ1-4, is SAVISQKPSRDICQRGTSLTIQCQVDSQVTMMFWYRQQPGQSLTLIATANQGSEATYESGFVIDKFPISRPNLTFSTLTVSNMSPEDSSIYLCSVVSGEEKLFFGSGTQLSVL.

The chain couples TRBV5-1 to TRBJ2-3, with 9 bases that match TRBD2. V dropped 0 bases and J dropped 4; count of bases not matched to a gene: 6. The germline CDR1 and CDR2 sequences are SGHRS and YFSETQ. The CDR3 is made up of 16 amino acids. The CDR3 reads CASSLETSGGADTQYF. The CDR3 DNA follows: TGCGCCAGCAGCTTGGAGACTAGCGGTGGAGCAGATACGCAGTATTTT.

The chain joins TRBV28 to TRBJ1-4, with 8 bases identical to TRBD1. Germline-derived CDR1 and CDR2 are MDHEN and SYDVKM. This CDR3 contains 17 residues. V lost 3 bases, J lost 7 bases, and 13 bases stayed unmatched. The CDR3 DNA reads TGTGCCAGCAGTTTTGAGAAGTTGAGGACAGGGAGTGAAAAACTGTTTTTT. Translation gives CASSFEKLRTGSEKLFF.